This TCR beta chain comes out of a study of blood T cell repertoires in COVID-19. Study details: Specimens from acute and convalescent COVID-19 originated in the United States, Italy and Spain. PBMCs, B-cell-depleted T cells, or T cells provided the cDNA or gDNA that made up the material.

As processed by the authors: Estimated nucleated cell counts came from reference gene primer amplification. The table came from immunoSEQ multiplex PCR; TCRdb's copy has only in-frame clones and leaves some out. V, J and clone size are taken as reported in that table, and D and trimming were inferred from the DNA itself. This table holds fewer than 200,000 clones, 70% to 85% found once. The CDR3 covers 13 residues. Germline V gives CDR1 GTSNPN, CDR2 SVGIG (reference sequence). Trimming left V 1 base short and J 2 bases short, with 9 bases between. This clone was picked up a small number of times. The TCR comes from a woman at least 80 years old with acute or convalescent COVID-19. The material sequenced was peripheral blood. J is TRBJ2-7 and V is TRBV30; a weak D match, TRBD2 (6 bases). The CDR3 coding sequence is TGTGCCTGGAGTGGTCGACTAGCCTACGAGCAGTACTTC. Its translation: CAWSGRLAYEQYF.